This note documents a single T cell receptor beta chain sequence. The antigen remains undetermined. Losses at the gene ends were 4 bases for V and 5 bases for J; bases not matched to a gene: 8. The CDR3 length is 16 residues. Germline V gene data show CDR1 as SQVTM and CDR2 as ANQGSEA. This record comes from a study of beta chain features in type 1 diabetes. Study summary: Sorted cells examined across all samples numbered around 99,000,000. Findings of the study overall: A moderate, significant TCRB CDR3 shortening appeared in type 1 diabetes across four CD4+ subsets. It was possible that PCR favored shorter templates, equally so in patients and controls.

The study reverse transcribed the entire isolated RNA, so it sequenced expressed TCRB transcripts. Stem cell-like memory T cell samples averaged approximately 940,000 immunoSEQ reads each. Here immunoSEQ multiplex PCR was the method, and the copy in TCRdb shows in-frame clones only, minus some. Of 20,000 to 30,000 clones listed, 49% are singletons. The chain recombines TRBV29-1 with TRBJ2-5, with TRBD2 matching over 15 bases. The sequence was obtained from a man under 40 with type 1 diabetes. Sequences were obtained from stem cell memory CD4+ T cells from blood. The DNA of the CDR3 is TGCAGCGTTGGGCAGGTCGGGACTAGCGGGGGGGAGACCCAGTACTTC. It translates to CSVGQVGTSGGETQYF.